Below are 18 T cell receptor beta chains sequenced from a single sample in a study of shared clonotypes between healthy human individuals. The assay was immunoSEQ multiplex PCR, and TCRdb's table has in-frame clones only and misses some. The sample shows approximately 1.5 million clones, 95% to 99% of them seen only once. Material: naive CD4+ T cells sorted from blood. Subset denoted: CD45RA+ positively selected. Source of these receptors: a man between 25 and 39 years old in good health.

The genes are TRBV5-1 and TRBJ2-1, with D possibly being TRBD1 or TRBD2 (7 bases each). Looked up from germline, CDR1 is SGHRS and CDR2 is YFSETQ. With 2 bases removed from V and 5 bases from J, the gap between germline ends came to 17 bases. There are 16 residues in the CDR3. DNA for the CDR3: TGCGCCAGCAGCTTTGACAGGGTAGCGGGTAACAATGAGCAGTTCTTC. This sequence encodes CASSFDRVAGNNEQFF.

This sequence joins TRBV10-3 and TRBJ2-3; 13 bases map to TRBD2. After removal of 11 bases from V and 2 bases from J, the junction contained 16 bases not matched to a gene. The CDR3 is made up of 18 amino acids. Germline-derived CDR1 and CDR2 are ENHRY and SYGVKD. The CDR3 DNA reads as TGTGCCGCCCAGGGTCAACTAGCGGGAGGGCGTTTCACAGATACGCAGTATTTT. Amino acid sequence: CAAQGQLAGGRFTDTQYF.

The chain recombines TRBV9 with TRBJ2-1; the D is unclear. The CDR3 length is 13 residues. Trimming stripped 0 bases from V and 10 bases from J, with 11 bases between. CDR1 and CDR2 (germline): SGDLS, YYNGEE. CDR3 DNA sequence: TGTGCCAGCAGCGTAGGCACCCCTGGGGAGCAGTTCTTC. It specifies CASSVGTPGEQFF.

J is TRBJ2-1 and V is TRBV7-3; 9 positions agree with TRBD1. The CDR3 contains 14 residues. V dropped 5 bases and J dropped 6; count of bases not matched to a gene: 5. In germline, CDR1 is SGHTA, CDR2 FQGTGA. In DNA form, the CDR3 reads TGTGCCAGCAGCGAGGGGGACAGGGCCAATGAGCAGTTCTTC. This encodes CASSEGDRANEQFF.

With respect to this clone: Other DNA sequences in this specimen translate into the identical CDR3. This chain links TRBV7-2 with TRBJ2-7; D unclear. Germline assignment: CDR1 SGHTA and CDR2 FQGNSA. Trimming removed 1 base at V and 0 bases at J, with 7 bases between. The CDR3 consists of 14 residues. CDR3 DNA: TGTGCCAGCAGCTTAGTTTGGAGCTCCTACGAGCAGTACTTC. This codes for CASSLVWSSYEQYF.

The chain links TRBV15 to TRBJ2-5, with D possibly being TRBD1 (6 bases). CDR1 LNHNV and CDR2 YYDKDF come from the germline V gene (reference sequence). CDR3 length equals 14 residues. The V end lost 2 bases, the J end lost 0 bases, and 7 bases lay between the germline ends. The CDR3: CATSRYRDQETQYF. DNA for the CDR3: TGTGCCACCAGCAGATACAGGGACCAAGAGACCCAGTACTTC.

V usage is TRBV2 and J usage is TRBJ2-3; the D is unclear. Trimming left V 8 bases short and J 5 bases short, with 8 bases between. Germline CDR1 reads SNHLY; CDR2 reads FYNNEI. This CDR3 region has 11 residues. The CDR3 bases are TGTGCCAGCCGCCTCGAAGATACGCAGTATTTT. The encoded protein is CASRLEDTQYF.

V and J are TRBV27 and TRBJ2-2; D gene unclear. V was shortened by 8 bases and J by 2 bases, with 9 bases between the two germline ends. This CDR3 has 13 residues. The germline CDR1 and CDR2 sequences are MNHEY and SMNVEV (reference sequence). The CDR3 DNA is TGTGCCAGCTCCGGGTCTAACACCGGGGAGCTGTTTTTT. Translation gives CASSGSNTGELFF.

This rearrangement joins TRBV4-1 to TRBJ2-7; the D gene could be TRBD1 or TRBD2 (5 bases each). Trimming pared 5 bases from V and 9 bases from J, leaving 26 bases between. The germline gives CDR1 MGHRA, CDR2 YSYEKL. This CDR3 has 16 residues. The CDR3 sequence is CASSIQVWARLAGQYF. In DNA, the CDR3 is TGCGCCAGCAGCATACAGGTTTGGGCAAGGCTGGCGGGGCAGTACTTC.

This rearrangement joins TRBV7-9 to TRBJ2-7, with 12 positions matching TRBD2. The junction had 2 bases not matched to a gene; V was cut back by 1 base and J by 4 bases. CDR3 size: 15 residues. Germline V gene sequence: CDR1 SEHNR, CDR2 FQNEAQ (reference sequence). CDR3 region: CASSLETSGSYEQYF. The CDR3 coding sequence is TGTGCCAGCAGCTTAGAGACTAGCGGGAGTTACGAGCAGTACTTC.

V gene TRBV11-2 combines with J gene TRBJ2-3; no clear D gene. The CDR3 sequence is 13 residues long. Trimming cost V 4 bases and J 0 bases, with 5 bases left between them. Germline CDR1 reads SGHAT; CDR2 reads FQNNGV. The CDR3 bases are TGTGCCAGCAGCTCGATCAGCACAGATACGCAGTATTTT. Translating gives CASSSISTDTQYF.

The CDR3 reads CAKARYEGVYGYTF. As DNA, the CDR3 is TGTGCCAAGGCGAGGTATGAGGGAGTCTATGGCTACACCTTC. The chain is built from TRBV19 and TRBJ1-2; the D is unclear. The CDR3 contains 14 residues. The ends were cut back, 10 bases at V and 4 bases at J, with 19 bases in the middle. The germline CDR1 and CDR2 sequences are LNHDA and SQIVND (reference sequence).

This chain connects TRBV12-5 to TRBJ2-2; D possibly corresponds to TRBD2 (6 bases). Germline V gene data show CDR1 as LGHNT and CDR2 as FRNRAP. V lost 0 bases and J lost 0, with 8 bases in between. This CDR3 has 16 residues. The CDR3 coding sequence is TGTGCTAGTGGTTTGGTAATAGCGGCGAACACCGGGGAGCTGTTTTTT. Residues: CASGLVIAANTGELFF.

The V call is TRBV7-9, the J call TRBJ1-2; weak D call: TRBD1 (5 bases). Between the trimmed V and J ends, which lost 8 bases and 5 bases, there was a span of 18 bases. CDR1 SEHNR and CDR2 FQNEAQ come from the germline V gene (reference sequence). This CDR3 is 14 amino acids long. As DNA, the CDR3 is TGTGCCAGCTCACCCTTAAGGGGTTGGTATGGCTACACCTTC. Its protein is CASSPLRGWYGYTF. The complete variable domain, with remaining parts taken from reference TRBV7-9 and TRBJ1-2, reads DTGVSQNPRHKITKRGQNVTFRCDPISEHNRLYWYRQTLGQGPEFLTYFQNEAQLEKSRLLSDRFSAERPKGSFSTLEIQRTEQGDSAMYLCASSPLRGWYGYTFGSGTRLTVV.

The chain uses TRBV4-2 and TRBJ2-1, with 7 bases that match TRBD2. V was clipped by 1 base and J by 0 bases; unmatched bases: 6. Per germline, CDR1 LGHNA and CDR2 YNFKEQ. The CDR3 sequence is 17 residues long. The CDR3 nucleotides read TGTGCCAGCAGCCAAGGGACTAGTCGCGTCTCCTACAATGAGCAGTTCTTC. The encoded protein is CASSQGTSRVSYNEQFF.

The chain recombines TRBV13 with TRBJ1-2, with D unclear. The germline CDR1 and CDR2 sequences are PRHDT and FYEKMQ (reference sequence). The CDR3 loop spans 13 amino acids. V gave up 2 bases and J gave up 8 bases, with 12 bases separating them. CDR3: CASSLTGSEGYTF. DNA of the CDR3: TGTGCCAGCAGCTTAACCGGCTCGGAGGGCTACACCTTC.

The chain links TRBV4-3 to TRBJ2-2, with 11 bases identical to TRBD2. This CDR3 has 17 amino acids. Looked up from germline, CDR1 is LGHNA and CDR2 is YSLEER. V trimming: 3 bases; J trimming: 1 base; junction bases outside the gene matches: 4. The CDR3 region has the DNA TGCGCCAGCAGCCAGCTAGGACTAGCGGGGAACACCGGGGAGCTGTTTTTT. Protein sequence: CASSQLGLAGNTGELFF.

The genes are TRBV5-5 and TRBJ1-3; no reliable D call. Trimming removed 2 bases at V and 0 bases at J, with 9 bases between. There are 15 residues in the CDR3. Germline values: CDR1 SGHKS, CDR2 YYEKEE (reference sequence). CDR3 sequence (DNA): TGTGCCAGCAGCTTCCGACCGAGCTCTGGAAACACCATATATTTT. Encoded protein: CASSFRPSSGNTIYF.